A selection of T cell receptor beta chains follows, all from one sample in a study of blood T cell repertoires in COVID-19. TCRdb keeps only in-frame clones here, not all; method: immunoSEQ multiplex PCR. The data contain over 90,000 clones, roughly 82% of them singletons. The specimen sequenced was peripheral blood. Receptors originate from a human donor in a cohort sampled during active COVID-19. The CDR3 runs from the conserved cysteine through the conserved F or W. A D gene is named only where the DNA matches it firmly. Clone size, where shown, is once, few, many, or a class for clones that have expanded.

TRBJ1-6 NA NA TRBV7-8 CASSLGSSYNSPLHF TGTGCCAGCAGCTTAGGCAGCTCCTATAATTCACCCCTCCACTTT
TRBJ2-1 TRBD2 NA TRBV5-1 CASTSGTSGGAVQFF TGCGCCAGCACCTCAGGGACTAGCGGGGGGGCAGTGCAGTTCTTC
TRBJ2-2 TRBD1 once TRBV29-1 CSASRGLGVTGELFF TGCAGCGCCTCCAGGGGGCTAGGGGTCACCGGGGAGCTGTTTTTT
TRBJ2-7 NA NA TRBV11-1 CASSLAGATSYEQYF TGTGCCAGCAGCTTAGCGGGGGCAACCTCCTACGAGCAGTACTTC
TRBJ1-2 NA NA TRBV2 CAREDSTNYGYTF TGTGCCAGGGAGGACTCTACTAACTATGGCTACACCTTC
TRBJ2-1 NA NA TRBV27 CASSLTGSYNEQFF TGTGCCAGCAGTTTAACAGGGTCCTACAATGAGCAGTTCTTC
TRBJ2-1 NA NA TRBV21-1 CASSKQCGLADLSYNEQFF TGTGCCAGCAGCAAGCAATGTGGACTAGCGGATCTCTCCTACAATGAGCAGTTCTTC
TRBJ2-5 NA once TRBV7-9 CASSSGTGGQETQYF TGTGCCAGCAGCTCCGGGACTGGGGGGCAAGAGACCCAGTACTTC
TRBJ2-7 TRBD1 NA TRBV7-3 CASSLTTGAYEQYF TGTGCCAGCAGCTTAACTACAGGGGCCTACGAGCAGTACTTC
TRBJ1-1 NA few TRBV30 CAWIGQSPEAFF TGTGCCTGGATCGGACAGAGCCCTGAAGCTTTCTTT
TRBJ1-1 NA NA TRBV7-9 CASSQQRNTEAFF TGTGCCAGCAGCCAACAGAGAAACACTGAAGCTTTCTTT
TRBJ2-7 TRBD2 NA TRBV7-2 CASSLGSGGPLGEQYF TGTGCCAGCAGCTTAGGTAGCGGGGGACCTCTCGGCGAGCAGTACTTC
TRBJ2-3 NA NA TRBV27 CASSLSGRRADTQYF TGTGCCAGCAGTTTAAGTGGGAGAAGGGCAGATACGCAGTATTTT
TRBJ1-2 TRBD1 NA TRBV19 CASTDRGARRNYGYTF TGTGCCAGTACCGACAGGGGGGCCAGGCGGAACTATGGCTACACCTTC
TRBJ1-1 NA NA TRBV11-3 CASSFSPDTEAFF TGTGCCAGCAGCTTCTCTCCAGACACTGAAGCTTTCTTT
TRBJ2-5 NA few TRBV10-3 CAISESKGGPSRETQYF TGTGCCATCAGTGAGTCGAAGGGGGGGCCTTCTCGGGAGACCCAGTACTTC
TRBJ2-3 TRBD2 once TRBV30 CAWSVSPLAGWTDTQYF TGTGCCTGGAGTGTATCCCCTCTAGCGGGGTGGACAGATACGCAGTATTTT